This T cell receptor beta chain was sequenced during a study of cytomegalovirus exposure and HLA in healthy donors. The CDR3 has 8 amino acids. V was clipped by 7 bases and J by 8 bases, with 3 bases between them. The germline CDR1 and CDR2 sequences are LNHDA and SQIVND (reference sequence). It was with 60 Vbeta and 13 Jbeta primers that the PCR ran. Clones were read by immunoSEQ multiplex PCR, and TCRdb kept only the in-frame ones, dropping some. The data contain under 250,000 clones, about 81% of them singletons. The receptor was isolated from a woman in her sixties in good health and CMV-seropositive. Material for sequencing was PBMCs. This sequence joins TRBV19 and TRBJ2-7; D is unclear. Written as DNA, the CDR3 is TGTGCCAGTACAAAGCAGTACTTC. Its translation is CASTKQYF.